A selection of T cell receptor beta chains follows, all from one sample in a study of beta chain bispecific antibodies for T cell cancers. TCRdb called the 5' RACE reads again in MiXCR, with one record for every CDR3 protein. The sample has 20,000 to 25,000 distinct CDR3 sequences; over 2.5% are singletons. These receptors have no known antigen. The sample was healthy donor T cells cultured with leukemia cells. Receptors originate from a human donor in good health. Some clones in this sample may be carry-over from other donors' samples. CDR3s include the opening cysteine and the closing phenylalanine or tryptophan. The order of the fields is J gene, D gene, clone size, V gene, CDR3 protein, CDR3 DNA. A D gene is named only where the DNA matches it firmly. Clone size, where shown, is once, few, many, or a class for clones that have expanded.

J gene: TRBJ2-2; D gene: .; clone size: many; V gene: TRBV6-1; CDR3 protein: CASSYVGELFF; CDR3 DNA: TGTGCCAGCAGTTACGTCGGGGAGCTGTTTTTT
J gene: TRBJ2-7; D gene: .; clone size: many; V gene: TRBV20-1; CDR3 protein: CSADSGATISYEQYF; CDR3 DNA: TGCAGTGCTGACTCAGGGGCGACAATCTCCTACGAGCAGTACTTC
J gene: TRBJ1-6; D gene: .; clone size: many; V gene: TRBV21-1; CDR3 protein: CASPSLGGRPLHF; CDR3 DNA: TGTGCCAGCCCTTCGTTGGGGGGAAGGCCCCTCCACTTT
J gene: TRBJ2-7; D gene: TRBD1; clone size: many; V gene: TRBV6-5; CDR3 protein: CASSYYTLGQGEDEQYF; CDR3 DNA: TGTGCCAGCAGTTACTACACATTAGGACAGGGGGAGGACGAGCAGTACTTC
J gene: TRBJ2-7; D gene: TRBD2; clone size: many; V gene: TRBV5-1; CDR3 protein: CASSLRGGSREQYF; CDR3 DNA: TGCGCCAGCAGCCTCCGCGGGGGGAGTCGGGAGCAGTACTTC
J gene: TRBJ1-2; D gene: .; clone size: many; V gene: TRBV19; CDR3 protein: CASTLLSTSSYGYTF; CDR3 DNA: TGTGCCAGTACCCTGCTCAGCACCAGTAGCTATGGCTACACCTTC
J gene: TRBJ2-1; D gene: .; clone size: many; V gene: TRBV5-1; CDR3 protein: CASSLRRTAFAYNEQFF; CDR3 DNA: TGCGCCAGCAGCTTAAGACGGACTGCGTTCGCCTACAATGAGCAGTTCTTC
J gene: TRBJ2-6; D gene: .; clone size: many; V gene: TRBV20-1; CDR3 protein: CSARDPRSGANVLTF; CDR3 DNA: TGCAGTGCTAGAGATCCCCGCTCTGGGGCCAACGTCCTGACTTTC
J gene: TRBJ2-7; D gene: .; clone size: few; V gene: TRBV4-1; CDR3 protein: CASSQDIWGWPSRAPYEQYF; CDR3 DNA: TGCGCCAGCAGCCAAGATATTTGGGGTTGGCCTAGCAGGGCCCCCTACGAGCAGTACTTC
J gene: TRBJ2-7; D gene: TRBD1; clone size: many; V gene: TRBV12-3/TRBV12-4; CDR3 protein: CASSGEGQGDLEQYF; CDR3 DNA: TGTGCCAGCAGTGGCGAGGGACAGGGGGATCTCGAGCAGTACTTC
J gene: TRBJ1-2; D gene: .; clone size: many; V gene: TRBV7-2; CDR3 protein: CASSRSQGTYGYTF; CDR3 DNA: TGTGCCAGCAGCCGATCACAGGGAACCTATGGCTACACCTTC
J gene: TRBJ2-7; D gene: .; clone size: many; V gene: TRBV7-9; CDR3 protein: CASSSQGYEQYF; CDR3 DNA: TGTGCCAGCAGCTCCCAGGGATATGAGCAGTACTTC
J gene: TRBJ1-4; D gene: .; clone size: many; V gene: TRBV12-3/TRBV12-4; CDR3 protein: CASSLGYVEKLFF; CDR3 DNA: TGTGCCAGCAGTTTAGGCTACGTGGAAAAACTGTTTTTT
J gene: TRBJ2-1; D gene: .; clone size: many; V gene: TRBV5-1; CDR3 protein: CASSPDSSYNEQFF; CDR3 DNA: TGCGCCAGCAGCCCCGACTCGTCCTACAATGAGCAGTTCTTC
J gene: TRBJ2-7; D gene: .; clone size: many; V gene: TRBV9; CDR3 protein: CASSLTYEQYF; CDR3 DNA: TGTGCCAGCAGCTTAACCTACGAGCAGTACTTC
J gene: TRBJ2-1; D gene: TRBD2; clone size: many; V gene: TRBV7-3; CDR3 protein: CASSFKTSGYNEQFF; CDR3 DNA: TGTGCCAGCAGCTTTAAGACTAGCGGGTACAATGAGCAGTTCTTC
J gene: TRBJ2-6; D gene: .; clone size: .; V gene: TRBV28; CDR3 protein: CASSFRGVSGANVLTF; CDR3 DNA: TGTGCCAGCAGTTTTCGAGGGGTTTCTGGGGCCAACGTCCTGACTTTC
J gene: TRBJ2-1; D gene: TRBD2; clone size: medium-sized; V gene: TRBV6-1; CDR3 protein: CASRVEAGGLNEQFF; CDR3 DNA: TGTGCCAGCAGGGTGGAAGCGGGGGGTCTAAATGAGCAGTTCTTC
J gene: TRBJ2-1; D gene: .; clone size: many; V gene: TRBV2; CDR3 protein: CASCLGTILYNEQFF; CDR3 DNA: TGTGCCAGCTGCCTTGGGACAATCCTGTACAATGAGCAGTTCTTC
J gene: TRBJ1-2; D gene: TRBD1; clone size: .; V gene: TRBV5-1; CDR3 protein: CASSLVAGGGYGYTF; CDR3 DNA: TGCGCCAGCAGCTTGGTGGCAGGGGGAGGCTATGGCTACACCTTC
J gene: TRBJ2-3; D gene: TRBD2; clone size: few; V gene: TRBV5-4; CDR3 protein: CASSTQGLAGADTQYF; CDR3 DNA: TGTGCCAGCAGCACACAGGGACTAGCGGGGGCGGATACGCAGTATTTT
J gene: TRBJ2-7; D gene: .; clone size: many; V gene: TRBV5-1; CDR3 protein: CASSLAGRVEGEQYF; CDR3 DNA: TGCGCCAGCAGCTTGGCGGGTAGGGTAGAAGGCGAGCAGTACTTC
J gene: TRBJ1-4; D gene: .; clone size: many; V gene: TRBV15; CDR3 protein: CATSPLGGIGANEKLFF; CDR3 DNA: TGTGCCACCAGCCCTCTGGGAGGGATCGGTGCTAATGAAAAACTGTTTTTT
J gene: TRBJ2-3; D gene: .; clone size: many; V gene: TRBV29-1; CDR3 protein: CSVGGFTDTQYF; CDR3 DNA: TGCAGCGTTGGTGGTTTCACAGATACGCAGTATTTT
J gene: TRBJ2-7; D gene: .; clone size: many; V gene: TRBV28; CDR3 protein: CASSLAPWGQTYEQYF; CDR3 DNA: TGTGCCAGCAGTTTAGCTCCATGGGGCCAAACCTACGAGCAGTACTTC
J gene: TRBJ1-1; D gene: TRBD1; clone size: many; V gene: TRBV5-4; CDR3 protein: CASSAGTDEAFF; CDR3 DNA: TGTGCCAGCAGCGCCGGGACAGACGAAGCTTTCTTT
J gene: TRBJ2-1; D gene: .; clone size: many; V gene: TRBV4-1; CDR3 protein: CASSQDRYSYNEQFF; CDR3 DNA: TGCGCCAGCAGCCAAGATCGGTACTCCTACAATGAGCAGTTCTTC
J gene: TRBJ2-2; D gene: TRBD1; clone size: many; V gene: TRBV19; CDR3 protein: CASSIDPWDSYTGELFF; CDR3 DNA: TGTGCCAGTAGTATAGATCCTTGGGACAGCTACACCGGGGAGCTGTTTTTT
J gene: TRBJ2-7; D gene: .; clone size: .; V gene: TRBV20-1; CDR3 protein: CSASFGANSYEQYF; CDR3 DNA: TGCAGTGCTAGTTTCGGGGCCAACTCCTACGAGCAGTACTTC
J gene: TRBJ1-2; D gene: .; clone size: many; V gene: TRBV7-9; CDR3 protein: CASRKEGNYGYTF; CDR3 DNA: TGTGCCAGCAGAAAAGAAGGCAACTATGGCTACACCTTC
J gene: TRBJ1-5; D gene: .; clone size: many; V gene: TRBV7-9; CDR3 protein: CASSLENQPQHF; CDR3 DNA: TGTGCCAGCAGCTTAGAAAATCAGCCCCAGCATTTT
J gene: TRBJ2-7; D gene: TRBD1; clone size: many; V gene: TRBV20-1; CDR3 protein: CSAPNPGQGAYEQYF; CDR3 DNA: TGCAGTGCCCCTAACCCCGGACAGGGGGCCTACGAGCAGTACTTC
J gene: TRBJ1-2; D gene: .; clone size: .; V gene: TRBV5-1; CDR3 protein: CASATEPNYGYTF; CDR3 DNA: TGCGCCAGCGCTACGGAACCTAACTATGGCTACACCTTC
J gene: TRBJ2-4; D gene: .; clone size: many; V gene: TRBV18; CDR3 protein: CASSLQVAKNIQYF; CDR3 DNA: TGTGCCAGCTCACTACAGGTAGCCAAAAACATTCAGTACTTC
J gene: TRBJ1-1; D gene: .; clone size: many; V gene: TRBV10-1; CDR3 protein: CASSVGQLVDTEAFF; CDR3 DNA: TGCGCCAGCAGTGTAGGACAGTTGGTAGACACTGAAGCTTTCTTT
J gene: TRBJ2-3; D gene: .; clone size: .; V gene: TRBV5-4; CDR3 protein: CASRWGVATTSTDTQYF; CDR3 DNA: TGTGCCAGCAGATGGGGAGTAGCGACAACTAGCACAGATACGCAGTATTTT
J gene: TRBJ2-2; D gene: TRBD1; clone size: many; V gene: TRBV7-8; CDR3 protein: CASSLLAGGDSGELFF; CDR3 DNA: TGTGCCAGCAGCTTACTGGCAGGGGGCGATTCCGGGGAGCTGTTTTTT
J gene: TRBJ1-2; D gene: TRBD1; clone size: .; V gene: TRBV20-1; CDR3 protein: CSARGLQGAVGYTF; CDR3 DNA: TGCAGTGCTAGAGGCTTACAGGGGGCAGTTGGCTACACCTTC
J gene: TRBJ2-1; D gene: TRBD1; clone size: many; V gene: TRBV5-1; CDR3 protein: CASSLRQGSYNEQFF; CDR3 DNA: TGCGCCAGCAGCTTGAGACAGGGATCCTACAATGAGCAGTTCTTC
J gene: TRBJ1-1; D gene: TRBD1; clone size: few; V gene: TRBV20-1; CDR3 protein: CSARRTGVTEAFF; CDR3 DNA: TGCAGTGCTAGAAGGACAGGGGTCACTGAAGCTTTCTTT